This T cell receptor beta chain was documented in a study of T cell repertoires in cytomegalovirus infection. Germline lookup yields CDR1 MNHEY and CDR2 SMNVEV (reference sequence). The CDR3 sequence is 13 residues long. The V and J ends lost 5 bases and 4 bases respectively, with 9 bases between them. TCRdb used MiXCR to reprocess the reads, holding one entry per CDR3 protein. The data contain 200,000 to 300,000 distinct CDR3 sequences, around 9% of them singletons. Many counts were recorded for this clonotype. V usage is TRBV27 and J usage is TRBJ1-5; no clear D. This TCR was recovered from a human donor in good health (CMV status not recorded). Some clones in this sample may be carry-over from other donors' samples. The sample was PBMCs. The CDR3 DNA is TGTGCCAGCAGTCCCTCGCAGAATCAGCCCCAGCATTTT. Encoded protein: CASSPSQNQPQHF.